The clone carrying this T cell receptor (beta chain) came up a few times. The use of a sample-barcoded 5' primer and a J-beta primer mix characterized a second PCR of 7 to 11 cycles. A single record per CDR3 protein comes from TCRdb applying MiXCR to the 5' RACE reads. Altogether 650,000 to 1,000,000 distinct CDR3 sequences are present, about 34% being singletons, with the ten largest covering 13%. The germline gives CDR1 MNHEY, CDR2 SVGAGI. This CDR3 is 16 amino acids long. V dropped 4 bases and J dropped 1 base, with 11 bases sitting between them. The sample originates from a study of blood T cells in healthy people across ages. The draw of peripheral blood yielded roughly 10 milliliters from each donor.

V gene TRBV6-5 combines with J gene TRBJ1-6; D perhaps matches TRBD1 (6 bases). Sequences were obtained from blood. The clonotype comes from a man younger than 35 in good health. CDR3 sequence reads: CASSSTRGSYNSPLHF. CDR3 sequence (DNA): TGTGCCAGCAGTTCCACCAGGGGATCCTATAATTCACCCCTCCACTTT.